The 6 T cell receptor beta chains listed next were all sequenced from one sample in a study of regulatory dendritic cells for organ transplantation. The table came from immunoSEQ multiplex PCR; TCRdb's copy has only in-frame clones and leaves some out. Among 29,000 or so clones listed, over 60% were seen once. Material: memory CD4+ T cells from blood. Stated subset: CD45RO+ memory T cells. The receptors shown here come from a human donor in good health.

The rearrangement uses TRBV7-2 and TRBJ1-1, with D unclear. CDR1 is SGHTA, CDR2 FQGNSA, per germline. The CDR3 consists of 14 residues. Between the trimmed V and J ends, which lost 6 bases and 1 base, there was a span of 12 bases. This chain's CDR3 is CASRLNMGNTEAFF. CDR3 nucleotide sequence: TGTGCCAGCAGACTTAACATGGGGAACACTGAAGCTTTCTTT.

The V and J genes are TRBV19 and TRBJ1-1; perhaps TRBD1 as D (6 bases). The V end was cut by 7 bases, the J end by 5 bases, with 17 bases between. The germline V gene has CDR1 LNHDA and CDR2 SQIVND (reference sequence). This CDR3 spans 14 amino acids. The CDR3: CASNPWGQRTEAFF. The CDR3 coding sequence is TGTGCCAGTAACCCATGGGGGCAGAGGACTGAAGCTTTCTTT.

The genes are TRBV19 and TRBJ2-1; 7 bases are a match to TRBD2. Per germline, CDR1 LNHDA and CDR2 SQIVND (reference sequence). The V and J ends lost 5 bases and 3 bases, in that order; junction bases with no gene match: 19. The CDR3 sequence is 19 residues long. CDR3 sequence reads: CASSPAQTLSGGIYNEQFF. CDR3 nucleotide sequence: TGTGCCAGTAGTCCCGCCCAGACATTATCGGGGGGAATCTACAATGAGCAGTTCTTC. The full variable domain, in which reference TRBV19 and TRBJ2-1 provide the parts outside the CDR3, is DGGITQSPKYLFRKEGQNVTLSCEQNLNHDAMYWYRQDPGQGLRLIYYSQIVNDFQKGDIAEGYSVSREKKESFPLTVTSAQKNPTAFYLCASSPAQTLSGGIYNEQFFGPGTRLTVL.

This clone has more than one count but fewer than ten. The rearrangement joins TRBV30 to TRBJ2-3; 7 positions match TRBD1. Germline V gene sequence: CDR1 GTSNPN, CDR2 SVGIG (reference sequence). Germline trimming cut 0 bases from V and 4 bases from J; bases unmatched to any gene: 7. The CDR3 spans 15 residues. The CDR3 nucleotides read TGTGCCTGGAGTGTACAGGGGTTTGGGGCAGATACGCAGTATTTT. Translating it yields CAWSVQGFGADTQYF.

The rearrangement joins TRBV6-1 to TRBJ1-2; 7 nucleotides agree with TRBD1. The J segment lost 3 bases and the V segment lost 2 bases, leaving 0 bases of the junction unmatched. Germline-derived CDR1 and CDR2 are MNHNS and SASEGT. CDR3 length: 13 residues. The CDR3 sequence is CASSEQGDYGYTF. CDR3 nucleotides: TGTGCCAGCAGTGAACAGGGGGACTATGGCTACACCTTC.

V and J are TRBV25-1 and TRBJ2-7; TRBD2 matches at 12 bases. CDR1 is MGHDK and CDR2 is SYGVNS in the germline V gene. The CDR3 extends over 15 amino acids. The trim removed 4 bases at V and 2 bases at J, leaving 3 bases unmatched. CDR3 coding DNA: TGTGCCAGCAGTGGACTAGCGGGAGTCACCTACGAGCAGTACTTC. The encoded protein is CASSGLAGVTYEQYF.